A selection of T cell receptor beta chains follows, all from one sample in a study of cytomegalovirus exposure and HLA in healthy donors. Clones were sequenced by immunoSEQ multiplex PCR, and TCRdb holds only the in-frame ones, with some missing. This table holds roughly 150,000 clones, 65% to 85% found once. Sequencing was carried out using PBMCs. The receptors derive from a male donor in good health and CMV-seronegative. The CDR3 runs from the conserved cysteine through the conserved F or W. The D gene is left open where the match is weak. The size field is filled for only some rows; it gives once, few, many or a size class.

j_call,clone_size,v_call,cdr3_length,d_call,cdr3_aa,cdr3_nt
TRBJ2-7,-,TRBV2,16,TRBD2,CASSPGLAGAAYEQYF,TGTGCCAGCAGTCCGGGACTAGCGGGGGCCGCCTACGAGCAGTACTTC
TRBJ2-1,-,TRBV9,16,TRBD2,CASSAVTGGAYNEQFF,TGTGCCAGCAGCGCCGTGACGGGGGGGGCTTACAATGAGCAGTTCTTC
TRBJ2-7,once,TRBV6-5,15,TRBD1,CASSYSRDRSYEQYF,TGTGCCAGCAGTTACTCGAGGGACAGGTCCTACGAGCAGTACTTC
TRBJ1-1,-,TRBV19,17,TRBD1,CASSPWGTGGMNTEAFF,TGTGCCAGTAGCCCTTGGGGGACAGGGGGCATGAACACTGAAGCTTTCTTT
TRBJ1-2,few,TRBV15,17,-,CATSRAPSASLPLGYTF,TGTGCCACCAGCAGAGCCCCTTCCGCGTCCTTGCCCCTTGGCTACACCTTC
TRBJ1-2,-,TRBV18,14,TRBD1,CASSPGTGTWGYTF,TGTGCCAGCTCACCAGGGACAGGGACCTGGGGCTACACCTTC
TRBJ1-3,-,TRBV7-3,16,TRBD1,CASSTGQASSGNTIYF,TGTGCCAGCAGCACGGGACAGGCTAGCTCTGGAAACACCATATATTTT
TRBJ2-5,few,TRBV7-2,19,TRBD2,CASSQGFTSGKTGRETQYF,TGTGCCAGCAGCCAAGGCTTTACTAGCGGAAAGACGGGTCGGGAGACCCAGTACTTC
TRBJ1-4,once,TRBV7-2,14,-,CASTYLAPAGKLFF,TGTGCCAGCACCTACTTAGCCCCAGCGGGAAAACTGTTTTTT
TRBJ1-5,-,TRBV6-6,15,-,CASRGMGAGNQPQHF,TGTGCCAGCCGGGGGATGGGCGCTGGCAATCAGCCCCAGCATTTT
TRBJ2-7,-,TRBV15,17,TRBD2,CATSRDPGGAGRNEQYF,TGTGCCACCAGCAGAGACCCCGGGGGGGCAGGTAGGAACGAGCAGTACTTC
TRBJ1-1,-,TRBV7-2,17,TRBD1,CASSATRQGSGPTEAFF,TGTGCCAGCAGCGCGACCCGACAGGGATCTGGCCCCACTGAAGCTTTCTTT
TRBJ2-3,-,TRBV9,14,-,CASSPGGATDTQYF,TGTGCCAGCAGCCCGGGCGGGGCCACAGATACGCAGTATTTT
TRBJ2-3,-,TRBV5-6,14,TRBD1,CASSRQGERDTQYF,TGTGCCAGCAGCCGACAGGGGGAGAGGGATACGCAGTATTTT